This paragraph covers one T cell receptor (beta chain) sequence. This receptor's antigen is unknown. Base qualities are not recorded, but no much larger clone differs from it by a single base. CD8 naive samples consisted of CD45RO-negative cells that were positively selected for CCR7, yielding a CD45RA+CCR7+ population without TemRA cells. The donors were healthy, HIV-negative adults who had no recently reported acute infections or vaccinations. Only Caucasian adults living in Nashville, Tennessee, USA were represented among the donors. After blood collection by leukapheresis, PBMCs were isolated using Ficoll-Histopaque density gradient centrifugation and then cryopreserved in the vapor phase of liquid nitrogen. Analytical flow cytometry was used to check the purity and quantity of each magnetically sorted T cell population. Genomic DNA was isolated from each sorted fraction and quantified by UV absorbance on a Nanodrop 2000c.

The CDR3 covers 16 residues, taking in both the cysteine and the phenylalanine. The read is trimmed to its CDR3 DNA, 48 bases read in frame from base 1. The germline V gene encodes CDR1 SGHVS and CDR2 FNYEAQ. The V end loses 2 bases and the J end loses 2 bases, and a stretch of 13 bases separates them. These data originate in a study of shared clonotypes between healthy human individuals (dated by TCRdb to about 2020). For the study in its entirety: The cohort included a few men and a couple of women between 18 and 49 years of age. For each donor, three plates each were used for CD4 naive and CD4 memory, two plates were used for CD8 naive, and one plate was used for CD8 memory. To estimate repertoire size and how much clonotype sharing occurs between individuals, the study deeply sequenced the blood TCR repertoires of roughly 5 healthy adults. To increase sequencing depth and limit assay-specific biases, TCR repertoire library preparation and sequencing were carried out by different laboratories using diverse techniques. Each donor's leukapheresis produced roughly between about 0.9 and 9.5 billion PBMCs. The paper as a whole reports these results and caveats: When several donors were compared, the shared fraction of clonotypes was about 5.5% for naive CD4, approximately 3.5% for naive CD8, more than 2% for memory CD4, and about 0.36% for memory CD8. Naive subsets generally had larger estimated clonotype richness than memory subsets did. Higher generation probabilities were observed for clonotypes shared by all four sorted-subset donors than for non-shared clonotypes. Incomplete sequencing was indicated by rarefaction of sorted-subset datasets, despite the large sequencing depth. The genetic and exposure-history diversity represented was limited by the small number of donors. Only blood was sampled, and tissue TCR repertoires likely differ from those in blood. Based on pairwise subsampling, the degree of clonotype sharing among donors was expected to be affected by sequencing depth.

TCR CDR3 regions were amplified from genomic DNA by multiplex PCR using the deep immunoSEQ assay. Extracted genomic DNA from each cell subset was spread evenly across all wells of several immunoSEQ 96-well plates, with each plate serving as a replicate. For sorted subsets, about 200 ng genomic DNA, equal to 25,000 to 35,000 T cell genomes, was loaded into each replicate PCR. Purified libraries were quantified with a Qubit 3.0 fluorometer, sized on a Bioanalyzer 2100, and re-quantified with the KAPA Library Quantification kit. Each immunoSEQ 96-well plate was sequenced on its own single-read 150-cycle Illumina NextSeq 550 flow cell. The authors processed their data as follows. Because the immunoSEQ output held only junctional sequences and lacked quality scores, the filtering could not match the filtering applied to full-length reads. Sequences were annotated with PyIR, a Python wrapper for IgBLAST v1.9, and V/J genes and CDR3 were assigned using IMGT germline references. Reads with weak V/J assignments (E-value above 1e-6), missing CDR3, stop codons, out-of-frame junctions, or ambiguous translated residues were removed. V3J clonotypes were defined by identical inferred V gene, J gene, and CDR3 amino acid sequence. Percentage overlap between repertoires was calculated by dividing the number of shared unique clonotypes by the size of the smaller repertoire. Three approaches were used to assess repertoire richness: RTK rarefaction, the Chao1 estimator, and Recon v2.1 estimates of unobserved clonotypes. Generation probabilities for all TCRbeta clonotypes obtained by the gDNA method from a handful of donors were computed using OLGA. This immuneACCESS table, as held by TCRdb, lists in-frame sequences with V and J called but not all clones. Of the missing ones, under half trace to an unresolved V gene in checked studies; the others have no known cause. From that table come the V and J calls and clone size; the DNA was used to work out D and trimming. This sample comprises about 2 million clones, over 85% of them detected only once. Clones ranked in the top ten supply 1.1% of the sample.

Recombination linked TRBV7-6 to TRBJ2-4; a weak D assignment points to TRBD2 (5 bases agree). Sequencing used naive CD8+ T cells sorted from blood. The sample's cell subset or site label, decoded: CD45RA+CCR7+. This receptor was identified in a man aged 18 to 30 in good health. The bases are TGTGCCAGCAGCTTATGCGCACTGACTACCAAAAACATTCAGTACTTC. This yields the protein CASSLCALTTKNIQYF.